The source of this T cell receptor beta chain is a study of technical replicates of blood from a few donors. Germline CDR1 and CDR2: SGHTA and FQGTGA. J lost 8 bases, V lost 2 bases, and 4 bases had no gene match. The CDR3 sequence is 14 residues long. Assay used: immunoSEQ multiplex PCR; TCRdb lists only in-frame clones, some missing. The sample consists of around 100,000 clones, about 95% of them appearing once. This clone was seen only once. The genes are TRBV7-3 and TRBJ2-1, with 9 nucleotides matching TRBD2. Sequences were obtained from T cells isolated from PBMCs. The receptor was isolated from a human donor in good health. In nucleotides, the CDR3 is TGTGCCAGCAGCTTAGCGGGAGGGGTTTATGAGCAGTTCTTC. Translation gives CASSLAGGVYEQFF.